This T cell receptor beta chain was profiled in a study of blood T cell dynamics during melanoma immunotherapy. Overall study: Standard first-line treatment here was pembrolizumab or nivolumab plus ipilimumab in metastatic melanoma.

Repertoires were generated with immunoSEQ multiplex PCR, while TCRdb's copy carries only in-frame clones and drops some. Counted here are roughly 15,000 clones, around 90% occurring once; the ten biggest clones make up roughly 8%. Time point of the sample: week 3, after first cycle of checkpoint inhibitor. Blood was drawn before treatment and at week 3 after checkpoint blockade. Response was assessed by RECIST 1.1 at 12 weeks, except a couple of rapid progressors. V shed 2 bases and J shed 4 bases, with 15 bases lying between them. CDR1 is MNHNY and CDR2 is SVGAGI in the germline V gene (reference sequence). CDR3 size: 16 residues.

The source material was blood, sampled from a patient treated with checkpoint blockade. This sequence was found in a human donor with melanoma. The gene calls are TRBV6-6 and TRBJ1-3, with D perhaps matching TRBD1 (5 bases). As DNA, the CDR3 is TGTGCCAGCAGTTACCTACTGGGGCCATCGGGAAACACCATATATTTT. Its translation: CASSYLLGPSGNTIYF.